Listed below are T cell receptor beta chains from one sample, sequenced in a study of memory CD4+ T cells and cytomegalovirus serostatus. Clones were read by immunoSEQ multiplex PCR, and TCRdb kept only the in-frame ones, dropping some. In the table there are around 62,000 clones, around 76% of which are singletons. Sequenced sample: memory CD4+ T cells from blood. The receptors shown here come from an adult in good health and CMV-seropositive. The CDR3 runs from the conserved cysteine through the conserved F or W. Each record gives: J gene, clone size, D gene, V gene, CDR3 DNA, CDR3 protein. The D gene is left open where the match is weak. The size field is filled for only some rows; it gives once, few, many or a size class.

>TRBJ2-1|-|TRBD2|TRBV19
TGTGCCAGTAGTATATCCGAACTAGCGGGTATCGATGAGCAGTTCTTC
CASSISELAGIDEQFF
>TRBJ1-3|-|-|TRBV18
TGTGCCAGCTCACCACCTTCGTTGGTCATATATTTT
CASSPPSLVIYF
>TRBJ2-1|-|TRBD2|TRBV28
TGTGCCAGCAGTTGGACTAGCGGGGGCTTTAATGAGCAGTTCTTC
CASSWTSGGFNEQFF
>TRBJ2-3|-|-|TRBV11-2
TGTGCCAGCAGCTTATCACCGTCGGGTACGCAGTATTTT
CASSLSPSGTQYF
>TRBJ1-3|-|TRBD1|TRBV9
TGTGCCAGCAGCGTCGAGTCGGGACAGGGGGCATCGGGAAACACCATATATTTT
CASSVESGQGASGNTIYF
>TRBJ2-3|-|-|TRBV30
TGTGCCTGGAGTCTAGGGGGGCAGAGAGATACGCAGTATTTT
CAWSLGGQRDTQYF
>TRBJ2-3|-|-|TRBV28
TGTGCCAGCAGTACGACATCTAGCACAGATACGCAGTATTTT
CASSTTSSTDTQYF
>TRBJ1-2|-|-|TRBV6-1
TGTGCCAGCAGCCTGGAAGCCATAAGTAACTATGGCTACACCTTC
CASSLEAISNYGYTF
>TRBJ2-3|-|TRBD1|TRBV7-9
TGTGCCAGCAGCTTGGGACAGTCTTTCACAGATACGCAGTATTTT
CASSLGQSFTDTQYF
>TRBJ2-1|-|-|TRBV6-1
TGTGCCAGCAGTGCCAAAGGGGGACTCGGCGAGCAGTTCTTC
CASSAKGGLGEQFF
>TRBJ2-5|few|-|TRBV6-6
TGTGCCAGCAGCCAAGGGCCCGCCGAGACCCAGTACTTC
CASSQGPAETQYF
>TRBJ2-2|-|TRBD1|TRBV5-8
TGTGCCAGCAGGGGGGACAGGGACAACACCGGGGAGCTGTTTTTT
CASRGDRDNTGELFF
>TRBJ2-7|-|-|TRBV2
TGTGCCAGCAGTGAAGAGCAGGAGTCCTACGAGCAGTACTTC
CASSEEQESYEQYF
>TRBJ2-2|-|-|TRBV4-1
TGCGCCAGCAGCCAAGGTGGTCACCTTTCTATCACCGGGGAGCTGTTTTTT
CASSQGGHLSITGELFF
>TRBJ2-2|-|-|TRBV7-7
TGTGCCAGCAGCTCGCGGTCGGCACAGACGATGACCGGGGAGCTGTTTTTT
CASSSRSAQTMTGELFF
>TRBJ1-3|-|TRBD1|TRBV10-3
TGTGCCACCATGACAGGGAGCTCTGGAAACACCATATATTTT
CATMTGSSGNTIYF
>TRBJ1-1|-|-|TRBV18
TGTGCCAGCTCGTCCTACCCAGGGTCGGACACTGAAGCTTTCTTT
CASSSYPGSDTEAFF
>TRBJ1-1|few|-|TRBV2
TGTGCCAGCACCCCCTGGGGGGGCCCGAACACTGAAGCTTTCTTT
CASTPWGGPNTEAFF
>TRBJ2-5|-|-|TRBV5-4
TGTGCCAGCAGCCCCCCTGACAGTAAAGAGACCCAGTACTTC
CASSPPDSKETQYF
>TRBJ1-2|-|-|TRBV28
TGTGCCAGCAGTCTCCCTCAGTGGGGGAGCAATGGCTACACCTTC
CASSLPQWGSNGYTF
>TRBJ2-7|-|-|TRBV25-1
TGTGCCAGCAGTGAATTGACGTTAGAGGCCCAGTACTTC
CASSELTLEAQYF
>TRBJ1-1|-|TRBD1|TRBV25-1
TGTGCCAGCAGTGCATCGTTTCAGGGGGCCACTGAAGCTTTCTTT
CASSASFQGATEAFF
>TRBJ1-2|-|-|TRBV7-9
TGTGCCAGCAGCCCGTTTAGAGGAGTACGGAACTATGGCTACACCTTC
CASSPFRGVRNYGYTF
>TRBJ2-2|-|-|TRBV7-2
TGTGCCAGCAGGAATAGGGCGGACACCGGGGAGCTGTTTTTT
CASRNRADTGELFF
>TRBJ2-6|-|-|TRBV18
TGTGCCAGCTCACCGCTAGGTTCGGGAGGGGCCAACGTCCTGACTTTC
CASSPLGSGGANVLTF
>TRBJ1-5|-|-|TRBV6-4
TGTGCCAGCAGTCGGGAATATAGCAATCAGCCCCAGCATTTT
CASSREYSNQPQHF
>TRBJ2-5|-|-|TRBV6-5
TGTGCCAGCACGGTACGGGAGACCCAGTACTTC
CASTVRETQYF
>TRBJ2-7|-|TRBD1|TRBV14
TGTGCCAGCAGCCCGGACAGGGGCGGCGAGCAGTACTTC
CASSPDRGGEQYF
>TRBJ1-3|-|-|TRBV15
TGTGCCACCAGCGTAGGACCCATACAGATCTCTGGAAACACCATATATTTT
CATSVGPIQISGNTIYF
>TRBJ2-7|few|-|TRBV19
TGTGCCAGTGGGAAACAGGGTTCCGAGCAGTACTTC
CASGKQGSEQYF
>TRBJ2-1|-|-|TRBV5-4
TGTGCCAGCAGCTTGGCCTGGACTACAGCGACGAATGAGCAGTTCTTC
CASSLAWTTATNEQFF
>TRBJ1-2|few|TRBD1|TRBV7-9
TGTGCCAGCAGCCTGGGACAGCCTTATGGCTACACCTTC
CASSLGQPYGYTF
>TRBJ1-1|-|-|TRBV7-9
TGTGCCAGCAGCCAGGACAGTACGAACACTGAAGCTTTCTTT
CASSQDSTNTEAFF
>TRBJ1-3|-|-|TRBV14
TGTGCCAGCAGCCAAGTCACAGGAAACACCATATATTTT
CASSQVTGNTIYF
>TRBJ2-3|-|-|TRBV6-5
TGTGCCAGCAGTTGGCGGACCCCAGAACGAGATACGCAGTATTTT
CASSWRTPERDTQYF
>TRBJ2-7|-|TRBD2|TRBV7-3
TGTGCCAGCAGCACACCCCACCTAGCGGGGGCCTCCTACGAGCAGTACTTC
CASSTPHLAGASYEQYF
>TRBJ1-1|-|TRBD1|TRBV6-1
TGTGCCAGCAGTTGGACAGGGGAAGTTTCTGAAGCTTTCTTT
CASSWTGEVSEAFF
>TRBJ1-1|-|-|TRBV19
TGTGCCAGCACCTTTCGGGGGGCTCAGACTGAAGCTTTCTTT
CASTFRGAQTEAFF
>TRBJ2-7|-|-|TRBV29-1
TGCAGCGTTGCTAAGGGCACTTCCTACGAGCAGTACTTC
CSVAKGTSYEQYF
>TRBJ1-2|-|-|TRBV29-1
TGCAGCGTTGAAGGTAGACACGGCAACTATGGCTACACCTTC
CSVEGRHGNYGYTF
>TRBJ1-4|few|-|TRBV5-1
TGCGCCAGCAGCTTGGGACACGGGGATAATGAAAAACTGTTTTTT
CASSLGHGDNEKLFF
>TRBJ2-3|many|TRBD2|TRBV4-2
TGTGCCAGCAGCCAAGCTGGCGGGGGGGCAGATACGCAGTATTTT
CASSQAGGGADTQYF
>TRBJ2-1|-|-|TRBV2
TGTGCCAGTAGGGACTACAATGAGCAGTTCTTC
CASRDYNEQFF
>TRBJ2-7|-|TRBD1|TRBV6-4
TGTGCCAGCAGCGTCGGGACAGGGGACCCCCTCGGCTACGAGCAGTACTTC
CASSVGTGDPLGYEQYF
>TRBJ1-2|-|TRBD1|TRBV7-2
TGTGCCAGCAGCCCGGGACAGCCCTATGGCTACACCTTC
CASSPGQPYGYTF
>TRBJ1-2|-|TRBD1|TRBV7-2
TGTGCCAGCAGCTTAAAAGTGACAGGGGACTATGGCTACACCTTC
CASSLKVTGDYGYTF
>TRBJ1-2|few|-|TRBV28
TGTGCCAGCAGTTTAGTCCAGGGCAGGGGCTACACCTTC
CASSLVQGRGYTF
>TRBJ1-4|once|-|TRBV7-9
TGTGCCAGCAGCTCACGGACGTCCGAAAAACTGTTTTTT
CASSSRTSEKLFF
>TRBJ1-3|-|-|TRBV29-1
TGCAGCGTTGGTGGGATCTCCTCTGGAAACACCATATATTTT
CSVGGISSGNTIYF
>TRBJ2-1|-|-|TRBV18
TGTGCCAGCTCACAGGGATACAATGAGCAGTTCTTC
CASSQGYNEQFF
>TRBJ1-2|-|TRBD1|TRBV5-1
TGCGCCAGCAGCTCGCTGGGACAGCCAGATCACTATGGCTACACCTTC
CASSSLGQPDHYGYTF
>TRBJ2-5|once|TRBD2|TRBV14
TGTGCCAGCAGCCAAAGAGGATGGGACTACGCACAAGAGACCCAGTACTTC
CASSQRGWDYAQETQYF
>TRBJ2-7|-|-|TRBV4-1
TGCGCCAGCACCTCACCAGGGGAGGACGAGCAGTACTTC
CASTSPGEDEQYF